This T cell receptor (beta chain) stems from a study of cytomegalovirus exposure and HLA in healthy donors (dated by TCRdb to the late 2010s). In the study overall: In an earlier analysis of roughly 590 of the donors, about 260 Gb of sequence data and 90 million to 130 million unique TCR beta sequences from about 190 million T cells were reported. Roughly 300 gigabases of sequencing data and around 88 million unique TCR sequences made up an early release that covered over 550 HLA-typed donors. Of the roughly 410 genotyped donors, over 80% were placed in the genetic ancestry cluster associated with self-reported Caucasian donors. The study aimed to test whether signatures of past pathogen exposure could be identified by cataloging public T cell receptors. The study profiled the T cell repertoires of hundreds of subjects by immunosequencing and related them to cytomegalovirus serostatus. In addition to the first cohort of around 670 subjects, a separate validation cohort of 130 or so different subjects was used. To predict cytomegalovirus infection status, the study combined high-throughput TCR immunosequencing, statistical association of individual TCRs with disease status, and machine learning. To study patterns of TCR occurrence, a later analysis re-analyzed previously published TCR beta repertoires from 666 donors and added high-resolution HLA genotyping. Rather than drawing on any new phenotypic data, the later analysis identified candidate immune exposures from TCR beta sequences and the way those sequences occurred across donors. An earlier analysis of approximately 500 of the donors applied high-throughput TCR beta sequencing to assess whether each TCR beta V gene segment acted as functional or pseudogenic. Donor age, sex, ethnicity and CMV serostatus were collected together with the repertoire data. A later genetic analysis took genome-wide SNP genotypes for 398 of the 666 donors and used that subset as a discovery cohort. All discovery cohort repertoires had been generated on a single sequencing platform. HLA typing covered class I and class II loci at four-digit resolution. Typing coverage differed by locus: A, B, C, DRB1 and DQB1 were typed in roughly 620-630 donors, DQA1 in approximately 520, DPA1 in around 580, and DPB1 in 400 to 490. Several DR-DQ haplotypes were handled as single units for association and clustering because linkage in the cohort was strong. On average, over 200,000 unique TCR beta nucleotide sequences were sequenced per donor among about 400 genotyped donors of the cohort, with 15% to 20% of those sequences being non-productive.

The library was obtained by the immunoSEQ multiplex PCR assay. A mixture of 60 forward primers for TCR Vbeta segments and 13 reverse primers for TCR Jbeta segments was used in the multiplex PCR. A multiplex PCR assay on genomic DNA amplified the CDR3 region of rearranged TCR beta genes. The amplified TCR beta libraries were sequenced on the Illumina HiSeq System as 87-base-pair reads. In the original analysis: In a later analysis, some 80 million unique TCR beta chains were counted across the roughly 610 repertoires, and roughly 11 million of these chains were shared by at least two donors. Raw reads were error-corrected and collapsed into unique sequences with a nearest-neighbor algorithm that merged closely related sequences to remove PCR and sequencing errors. V, D and J gene segments were assigned by aligning CDR3 sequences to IMGT reference sequences. For a sequence to be retained, a match of at least six nucleotides to both a V gene segment and a J gene segment was required. Rearrangements were called productive when the CDR3 lacked stop codons and stayed in frame with V and J; all others were non-productive. Following IMGT convention, CDR3 was defined as the stretch from the second conserved V-encoded cysteine up to the conserved J-encoded phenylalanine. Sequences without an unambiguous match to a single V gene segment were excluded from the earlier analysis of almost 600 of the donors. An earlier analysis of fewer than 650 of the donors classified V segments as functional when productive rearrangements were above 56.7% and as segregating when the standard deviation between donors was above 5%. A statistical classification framework was built to diagnose cytomegalovirus status from the catalog of TCR beta chain sequences. In a later analysis, V and J genes were assigned by comparing TCR nucleotide sequences against IMGT/GENE-DB human TR gene sequences. The TCRdist pipeline was used in a later analysis to assign CDR3 sequences and most-parsimonious VDJ recombination scenarios. A later analysis defined each TCR beta chain by its CDR3 amino acid sequence plus V-gene family, and excluded reads lacking a unique V-gene family. As a way to deal with suspected cross-contamination and a sequencing artifact, a later analysis dropped nearly 600 nucleotide sequences that were highly shared and had low generation probability. For each public chain, a later analysis derived a clonal expansion index from normalized ranks of inferred template counts within each repertoire. In a later analysis, generation probabilities were computed with a VDJ recombination model fitted to out-of-frame rearrangements, and the resulting probabilities were checked against IGoR. In a later analysis, TCR-TCR, TCR-HLA and TCR-CMV co-occurrence was scored with hypergeometric tests, and a repertoire-size bias correction was applied to TCR pairs. False discovery rates were estimated in a later analysis by permuting HLA or CMV assignments 20 times. In a later analysis, co-occurring TCRs were grouped with DBSCAN, and TCRdist sequence similarity was added when clustering was performed within HLA-allele-positive subsets. Co-occurrence clustering excluded repertoires with fewer than 30,000 or more than 120,000 public chains, plus five with anomalous nucleotide sharing. Sourced from immuneACCESS, this table was stored by TCRdb with only in-frame sequences that have V and J called. A share of the clones is absent; for the studies checked, an unresolved V gene accounts for under half, and the remainder has no known explanation. The D gene and trimming were derived from the DNA, and the V and J assignments and clone size from that table. This sample gives a few hundred thousand clones in total; 72% of them show up just once. Approximately 2.1% of the sample lies in the top ten.

The cohort consisted of 600 to 700 healthy bone marrow donors. At the time of sampling, all cohort members were nominally healthy, though unrecorded immune exposures were likely present. The donor tested CMV seronegative and was one of the 352 seronegative cohort members. Every donor gave a peripheral blood sample, and the peripheral blood mononuclear cells from that sample were used for TCR beta sequencing. The Qiagen DNeasy Blood Extraction Kit was used to extract genomic DNA from the blood cell samples. V ends up 4 bases short and J 4 bases short, with an unmatched junction base count of 3. Reading from cysteine to phenylalanine, the CDR3 counts 13 amino acids. The read is trimmed to its CDR3 DNA, 39 bases read in frame from base 1. CDR1 and CDR2, looked up from the germline V gene, are SGHDT and YYEEEE. Note on this clone: Its antigen remains unidentified. Per-base quality was not reported, and no clone a single base away is much larger than it.

Study-level results and caveats: Sequencing depth was assumed to be roughly uniform across donors in the presence/absence analyses, though that assumption may not hold. Broadly in line with IMGT annotations, most TCR beta V segments showed up in productive rearrangements about 87% or about 30% of the time in an earlier analysis of some 590 of the donors. A further reported finding was that TCR beta sequences accurately predicted the HLA-A and HLA-B alleles for most subjects in the first cohort. In a later analysis, about 17,000 TCR beta sequences were associated with specific HLA alleles at a false discovery rate of 0.05. A group of highly shared sequence variants was considered likely to be a technical artifact of the sequencing pipeline. In a later analysis, TCR association rates were found to vary across HLA loci, with the most associated TCRs seen for DRB1 alleles and the fewest for HLA-C alleles. In a later analysis, most CMV-associated TCR beta chains were found to appear HLA-restricted, with HLA associations seemingly driven largely by CMV exposure. According to a later analysis, parvovirus B19, influenza, CMV and Epstein-Barr virus appeared linked to several top co-occurrence clusters. It was suggested by the authors that the approach could potentially be generalized to other disease states and immunological phenotypes. The 87-base-pair reads could not distinguish some IMGT-functional V segments, including TRBV6-2 and TRBV6-3, so those segments were excluded. According to a later genetic analysis, donors in an Asian-associated ancestry cluster had fewer N-insertions in productive TCRs than the roughly 660-donor mean. In a later analysis, HLA-associated TCR beta chains were found to be more clonally expanded and to have lower generation probabilities than equally common non-associated chains. V-gene and J-gene trimming of TCR beta chains was associated with a missense DCLRE1C variant in a later genetic analysis, and the association was replicated in an independent cohort. Most TCR sequences were seen in very few donors, while some public TCRs were found in many individuals. Assigning TCR associations to individual alleles was difficult when HLA alleles, especially DR and DQ, strongly co-occurred. The earlier analysis of approximately 590 of the donors excluded 15 to 20 rarely observed V segments, including chromosome 9 orphons, because counts were too low. Because HLA typing was missing for some donors at each locus, association tests included only the typed subset. The only immune exposure information available for the cohort was CMV serostatus. In vitro tests confirmed that three of the cytomegalovirus-associated TCR beta chains recognize cytomegalovirus antigens. Linkage disequilibrium might explain the correlated functional status among segregating V segments, but an unknown experimental factor could not be excluded. This cohort had only TCR beta chains sequenced, and the lack of alpha or paired-chain data limited which features could be detected. In the study, 150 to 200 TCR beta chains were listed as associated with cytomegalovirus. The classifier was reported to diagnose cytomegalovirus status with high specificity and sensitivity in both the original and validation cohorts.

The chain is encoded by TRBV5-6 joined to TRBJ2-5; TRBD2 fits 8 bases in the junction. The sequence was obtained from a female donor in good health and CMV-seronegative. Sequenced input: PBMCs. The CDR3 sequence is CASSLGGAETQYF. The bases read TGTGCCAGCAGCCTCGGGGGGGCAGAGACCCAGTACTTC. The reference TRBV5-6 and TRBJ2-5 proteins fill in what lies around the CDR3, so the full variable domain reads DAGVTQSPTHLIKTRGQQVTLRCSPKSGHDTVSWYQQALGQGPQFIFQYYEEEERQRGNFPDRFSGHQFPNYSSELNVNALLLGDSALYLCASSLGGAETQYFGPGTRLLVL.